Each of the 2 T cell receptor beta chains below was sequenced from the same sample in a study of T-cell memory formation after mild COVID-19. TCRdb recomputed calls from the 5' RACE reads with MiXCR, one row per CDR3 protein. Seen here are more than 110,000 distinct CDR3 sequences, roughly 13% observed once, and the top ten hold about 27%. The sequenced sample consisted of PBMCs or a T cell subset sorted from them (not recorded which). These receptors were obtained from an adult woman who had mild COVID-19 (a few samples of this study predate the infection). Cell type and time point are not known.

Only a few counts were recorded for this clonotype. V gene TRBV4-1 combines with J gene TRBJ2-7; D is unresolved. Trimming took off 0 bases at V and 10 bases at J, with 13 bases between the two ends. In germline, CDR1 is MGHRA, CDR2 YSYEKL. This CDR3 is 13 amino acids long. The DNA for the CDR3 is TGCGCCAGCAGCCAAGATACCCGGGTCCACCAGTACTTC. It codes for CASSQDTRVHQYF.

The rearrangement joins TRBV15 to TRBJ2-7; D is ambiguous. This CDR3 is 16 amino acids long. V lost 0 bases to trimming and J lost 3 bases, with 15 bases between them. Germline V gene data show CDR1 as LNHNV and CDR2 as YYDKDF (reference sequence). This CDR3 reads CATSRDHREGYYEQYF. DNA of the CDR3: TGTGCCACCAGCAGAGATCATAGAGAAGGTTACTACGAGCAGTACTTC.